Below are 7 T cell receptor beta chains sequenced from a single sample in a study of blood T cell repertoires in COVID-19. Generated by immunoSEQ multiplex PCR, the TCRdb table keeps only in-frame clones and is missing some. The table records 97,000 or so clones, about nine tenths of them present only once. Sequenced: peripheral blood. These receptors originate from a woman between 50 and 59 years old with COVID-19, enrolled during active disease.

This clone was observed a few times. The rearrangement joins TRBV30 to TRBJ1-1; a weak D match, TRBD1 (5 bases). CDR1 and CDR2 from the germline V gene are GTSNPN and SVGIG (reference sequence). Trimming took 0 bases from V and 4 from J, leaving 12 bases between them. The CDR3 sequence is 14 residues long. In DNA form, the CDR3 reads TGTGCCTGGAGTGTACGTGGGGCTTCCACTGAAGCTTTCTTT. As protein: CAWSVRGASTEAFF.

The V and J genes are TRBV4-1 and TRBJ1-1; D remains ambiguous. Trimming removed 4 bases at V and 9 bases at J, with 18 bases between. The CDR3 loop spans 14 amino acids. Germline CDR1 and CDR2: MGHRA and YSYEKL. The CDR3 nucleotides read TGCGCCAGCAGCCTCCTTCAGGTGAGGGATCAAGCTTTCTTT. The encoded protein is CASSLLQVRDQAFF.

The rearrangement links TRBV19 to TRBJ1-1; 7 bases match TRBD1. Germline loops: CDR1 LNHDA, CDR2 SQIVND (reference sequence). The CDR3 covers 13 residues. Trimming at V came to 6 bases and at J to 0 bases, leaving 1 base not matched to a gene. CDR3 in DNA: TGTGCCAGTAGGACAGGGATGAACACTGAAGCTTTCTTT. Amino acids: CASRTGMNTEAFF.

The rearrangement joins TRBV24-1 to TRBJ2-3; D gene unclear. CDR3 size: 13 residues. V lost 5 bases, J lost 1 base, and 6 bases lay in between. CDR1 and CDR2 (germline): KGHDR, SFDVKD. The CDR3 region has the DNA TGTGCCACCAGTGGTCCTGGCACAGATACGCAGTATTTT. This codes for CATSGPGTDTQYF.

The V gene is TRBV5-1, the J gene TRBJ2-1, with TRBD1 identical over 8 bases. Germline V gene lookup returns CDR1 SGHRS and CDR2 YFSETQ. V was clipped by 0 bases and J by 4 bases; unmatched bases: 6. The CDR3 consists of 16 residues. CDR3 nucleotide sequence: TGCGCCAGCAGCTTGGCCGGACAGGGACAGTACAATGAGCAGTTCTTC. Translated, it gives CASSLAGQGQYNEQFF.

This clone was detected once. The chain has TRBV18 and TRBJ2-7; 7 bases map to TRBD2. This CDR3 is 15 amino acids long. After removal of 5 bases from V and 0 bases from J, the junction contained 7 bases not matched to a gene. Germline V lookup: CDR1 KGHSH, CDR2 LQKENI. The CDR3 loop is CASSLGGTSSYEQYF. CDR3 nucleotide sequence: TGTGCCAGCTCATTGGGAGGGACCAGCTCCTACGAGCAGTACTTC.

V usage is TRBV3-1 (or the pseudogene TRBV3-2) and J usage is TRBJ1-6, with 9 bases matching TRBD1. Looked up from germline, CDR1 is LGHDT and CDR2 is YNNKEL (reference sequence). V shed 3 bases and J 2 bases; nucleotides not matched to a gene: 5. The CDR3 length is 17 residues. CDR3 sequence: CASSHDRGLTYNSPLHF. CDR3 in DNA: TGTGCCAGCAGCCACGACAGGGGGTTGACCTATAATTCACCCCTCCACTTT.